This is a list of T cell receptor beta chains from one sample in a study of Graves' ophthalmopathy and Graves' hyperthyroidism. MiXCR, applied by TCRdb to the multiplex PCR reads, yields one record per CDR3 protein. This table has just over 400,000 distinct CDR3 sequences, 20% to 25% appearing once. The source material was peripheral blood. The origin of the receptors is a woman aged 18 to 35 with stable Graves' hyperthyroidism. CDR3s include the opening cysteine and the closing phenylalanine or tryptophan. Each record gives: V gene, D gene, J gene, clone size, CDR3 DNA, CDR3 protein. The D gene is left open where the match is weak. Size values are once, few and many counts, or a class for expanded clones, and some rows have none.

V gene: TRBV6-5; D gene: TRBD2; J gene: TRBJ2-7; clone size: many; CDR3 DNA: TGTGCCAGCAGTTACCCGAGCGGGAGGGCCACTTACGAGCAGTACTTC; CDR3 protein: CASSYPSGRATYEQYF
V gene: TRBV7-9; D gene: .; J gene: TRBJ1-2; clone size: .; CDR3 DNA: TGTGCCAGCGCCCCCGGCTGGGGGCGCGGCTACACCTTC; CDR3 protein: CASAPGWGRGYTF
V gene: TRBV6-4; D gene: TRBD2; J gene: TRBJ2-2; clone size: many; CDR3 DNA: TGTGCCAGCAGAGCGGGAGGGCGGACCGGGGAGCTGTTTTTT; CDR3 protein: CASRAGGRTGELFF
V gene: TRBV6-1; D gene: TRBD1; J gene: TRBJ1-5; clone size: many; CDR3 DNA: TGTGCCAGCAGCACCGGGACAGGCCACAATCAGCCCCAGCATTTT; CDR3 protein: CASSTGTGHNQPQHF
V gene: TRBV20-1; D gene: .; J gene: TRBJ2-7; clone size: many; CDR3 DNA: TGCAGTGCTAGACAGCCGTTGGCCCCCTACGAGCAGTACTTC; CDR3 protein: CSARQPLAPYEQYF
V gene: TRBV7-2; D gene: .; J gene: TRBJ2-5; clone size: once; CDR3 DNA: TGTGCCAGCAGCTTAGTACCCACGGGGGCAAAGACCCAGTACTTC; CDR3 protein: CASSLVPTGAKTQYF
V gene: TRBV29-1; D gene: .; J gene: TRBJ1-1; clone size: many; CDR3 DNA: TGCAGCGTTGAAGCTGGGAACACTGAAGCTTTCTTT; CDR3 protein: CSVEAGNTEAFF
V gene: TRBV4-2; D gene: .; J gene: TRBJ2-2; clone size: few; CDR3 DNA: TGTGCCAGCAGCCTCTTAGGGGGATCTATACGCGCCACCGGGGAGCTGTTTTTT; CDR3 protein: CASSLLGGSIRATGELFF
V gene: TRBV19; D gene: TRBD1; J gene: TRBJ2-5; clone size: .; CDR3 DNA: TGTGCCAGTAGTATCGGGACAGCCGAGCAAGAGACCCAGTACTTC; CDR3 protein: CASSIGTAEQETQYF
V gene: TRBV6-2/TRBV6-3; D gene: TRBD1; J gene: TRBJ1-6; clone size: many; CDR3 DNA: TGTGCCAGCAGGAAGACAGGGGGTCAGAATTCACCCCTCCACTTT; CDR3 protein: CASRKTGGQNSPLHF
V gene: TRBV7-2; D gene: .; J gene: TRBJ1-1; clone size: .; CDR3 DNA: TGTGCCAGCAGCTTAGCGCGGCGGAACACTGAAGCTTGCTTT; CDR3 protein: CASSLARRNTEACF
V gene: TRBV27; D gene: .; J gene: TRBJ2-3; clone size: few; CDR3 DNA: TGTGCCAGCAGTCTAAACGGAAACGCTTTAACGCAGTATTTT; CDR3 protein: CASSLNGNALTQYF
V gene: TRBV18; D gene: TRBD1; J gene: TRBJ1-2; clone size: many; CDR3 DNA: TGTGCCAGCTCACAAGGACAGGGGGCGTCCGGCTACACCTTC; CDR3 protein: CASSQGQGASGYTF
V gene: TRBV13; D gene: TRBD1; J gene: TRBJ1-6; clone size: many; CDR3 DNA: TGTGCCAGCAGCTCGGGACAGGGGGTTTCACCCCTCCACTTT; CDR3 protein: CASSSGQGVSPLHF
V gene: TRBV6-2/TRBV6-3; D gene: .; J gene: TRBJ1-2; clone size: many; CDR3 DNA: TGTGCCAGCAGCCGCGGCCATGGCTACACCTTC; CDR3 protein: CASSRGHGYTF
V gene: TRBV30; D gene: TRBD1; J gene: TRBJ2-7; clone size: many; CDR3 DNA: TGTGCCTGGAGTGTAAAGGGGACAGGGAAGTACGAGCAGTACTTC; CDR3 protein: CAWSVKGTGKYEQYF
V gene: TRBV12-5; D gene: TRBD1; J gene: TRBJ2-5; clone size: many; CDR3 DNA: TGTGCTAGTGGCTCCGGGACAGGGTGGGCGACCCAGTACTTC; CDR3 protein: CASGSGTGWATQYF
V gene: TRBV19; D gene: .; J gene: TRBJ1-5; clone size: .; CDR3 DNA: TGTGCCAGTACCCCGACGGGGGAAAATCAGCCCCAGCATTTT; CDR3 protein: CASTPTGENQPQHF